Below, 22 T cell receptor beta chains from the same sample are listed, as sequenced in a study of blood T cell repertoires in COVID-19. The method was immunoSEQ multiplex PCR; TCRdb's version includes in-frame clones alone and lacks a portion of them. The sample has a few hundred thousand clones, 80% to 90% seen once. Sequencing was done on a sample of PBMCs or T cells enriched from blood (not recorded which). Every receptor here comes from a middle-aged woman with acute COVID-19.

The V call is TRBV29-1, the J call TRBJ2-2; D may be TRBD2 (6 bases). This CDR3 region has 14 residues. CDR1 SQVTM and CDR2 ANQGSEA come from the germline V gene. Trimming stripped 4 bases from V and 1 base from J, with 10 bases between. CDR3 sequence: CSVVERVNTGELFF. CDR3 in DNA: TGCAGCGTTGTAGAGCGGGTGAACACCGGGGAGCTGTTTTTT.

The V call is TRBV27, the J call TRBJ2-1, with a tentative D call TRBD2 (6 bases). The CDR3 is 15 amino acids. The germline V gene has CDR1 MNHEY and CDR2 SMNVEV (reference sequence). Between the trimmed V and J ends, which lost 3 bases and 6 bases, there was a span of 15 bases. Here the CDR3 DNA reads TGTGCCAGCAGTTTTGCGGGAAAGGGTTTCAATGAGCAGTTCTTC. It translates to CASSFAGKGFNEQFF.

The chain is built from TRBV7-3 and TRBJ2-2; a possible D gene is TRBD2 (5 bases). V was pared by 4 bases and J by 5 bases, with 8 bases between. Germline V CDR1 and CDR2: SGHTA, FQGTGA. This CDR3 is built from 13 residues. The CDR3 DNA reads TGTGCCAGCAGCTCTAGCCCAACCGGGGAGCTGTTTTTT. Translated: CASSSSPTGELFF.

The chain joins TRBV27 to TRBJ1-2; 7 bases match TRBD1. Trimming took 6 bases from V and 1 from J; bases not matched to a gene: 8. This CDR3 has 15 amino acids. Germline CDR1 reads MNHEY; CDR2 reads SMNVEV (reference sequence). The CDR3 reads CASSPGQFLNYGYTF. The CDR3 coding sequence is TGTGCCAGCAGCCCGGGACAGTTTCTTAACTATGGCTACACCTTC.

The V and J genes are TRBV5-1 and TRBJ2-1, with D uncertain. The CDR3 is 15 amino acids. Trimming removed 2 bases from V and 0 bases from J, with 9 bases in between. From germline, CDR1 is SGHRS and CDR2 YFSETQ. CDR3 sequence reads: CASSFPRSSYNEQFF. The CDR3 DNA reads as TGCGCCAGCAGCTTCCCGCGGAGCTCCTACAATGAGCAGTTCTTC.

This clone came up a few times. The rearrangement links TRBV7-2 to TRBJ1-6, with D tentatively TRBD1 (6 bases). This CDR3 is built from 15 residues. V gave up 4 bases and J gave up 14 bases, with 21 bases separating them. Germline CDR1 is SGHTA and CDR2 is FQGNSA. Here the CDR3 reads CASSSGSQGRGALHF. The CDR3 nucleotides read TGTGCCAGCAGCTCTGGGTCCCAGGGGCGAGGGGCCCTCCACTTT.

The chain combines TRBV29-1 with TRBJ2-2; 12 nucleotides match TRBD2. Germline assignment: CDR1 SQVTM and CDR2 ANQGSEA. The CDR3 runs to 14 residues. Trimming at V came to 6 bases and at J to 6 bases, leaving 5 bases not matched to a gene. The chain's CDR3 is CSVGTSGWSGELFF. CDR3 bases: TGCAGCGTGGGGACTAGCGGGTGGTCCGGGGAGCTGTTTTTT.

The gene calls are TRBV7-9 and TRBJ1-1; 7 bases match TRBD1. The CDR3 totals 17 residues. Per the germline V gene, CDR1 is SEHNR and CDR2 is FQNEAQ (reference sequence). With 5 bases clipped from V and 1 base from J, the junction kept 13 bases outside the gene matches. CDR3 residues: CASSPYGERGQNTEAFF. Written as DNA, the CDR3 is TGTGCCAGCAGCCCTTATGGGGAAAGGGGGCAGAACACTGAAGCTTTCTTT. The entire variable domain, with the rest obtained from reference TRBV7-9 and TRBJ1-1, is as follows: DTGVSQNPRHKITKRGQNVTFRCDPISEHNRLYWYRQTLGQGPEFLTYFQNEAQLEKSRLLSDRFSAERPKGSFSTLEIQRTEQGDSAMYLCASSPYGERGQNTEAFFGQGTRLTVV.

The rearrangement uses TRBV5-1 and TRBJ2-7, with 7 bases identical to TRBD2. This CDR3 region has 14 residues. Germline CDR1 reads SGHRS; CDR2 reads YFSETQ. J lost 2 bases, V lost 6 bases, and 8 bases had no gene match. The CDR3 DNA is TGCGCCAGCACCTCTGTGGGAGGGACCTACGAGCAGTACTTC. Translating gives CASTSVGGTYEQYF.

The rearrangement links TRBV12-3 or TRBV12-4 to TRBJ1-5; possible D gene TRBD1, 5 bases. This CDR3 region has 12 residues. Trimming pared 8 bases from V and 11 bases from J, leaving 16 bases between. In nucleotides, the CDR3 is TGTGCCAGCCGGACACCCGGCATGTCCCAGCATTTT. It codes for CASRTPGMSQHF.

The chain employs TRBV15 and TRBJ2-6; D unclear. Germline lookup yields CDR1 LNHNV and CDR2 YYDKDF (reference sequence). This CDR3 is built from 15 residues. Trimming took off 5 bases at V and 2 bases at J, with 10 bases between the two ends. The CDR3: CATSSRSPGANVLTF. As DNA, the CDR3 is TGTGCCACCAGCTCCCGGTCCCCTGGGGCCAACGTCCTGACTTTC.

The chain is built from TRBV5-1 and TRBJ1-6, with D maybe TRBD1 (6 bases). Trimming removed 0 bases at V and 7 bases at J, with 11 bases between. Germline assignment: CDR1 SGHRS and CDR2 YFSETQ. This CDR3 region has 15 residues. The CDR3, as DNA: TGCGCCAGCAGCTTGGACGGGACAAGGAATTCACCCCTCCACTTT. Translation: CASSLDGTRNSPLHF.

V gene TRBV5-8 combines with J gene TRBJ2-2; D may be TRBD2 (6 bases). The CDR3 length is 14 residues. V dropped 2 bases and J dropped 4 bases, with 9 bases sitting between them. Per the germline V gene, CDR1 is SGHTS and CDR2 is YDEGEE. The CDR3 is CASSFRGFTGELFF. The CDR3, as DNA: TGTGCCAGCAGCTTTCGGGGGTTCACCGGGGAGCTGTTTTTT.

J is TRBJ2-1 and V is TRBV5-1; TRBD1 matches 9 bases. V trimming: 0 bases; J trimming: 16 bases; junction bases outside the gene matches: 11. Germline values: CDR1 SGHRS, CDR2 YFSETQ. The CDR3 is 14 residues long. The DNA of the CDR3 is TGCGCCAGCAGCTTGGAGGGAGGGACAGGGCCTGGCTTCTTC. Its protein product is CASSLEGGTGPGFF.

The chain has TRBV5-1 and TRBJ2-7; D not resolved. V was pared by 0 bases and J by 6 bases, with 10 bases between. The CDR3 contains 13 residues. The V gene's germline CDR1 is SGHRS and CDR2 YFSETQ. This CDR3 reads CASSLASVREQYF. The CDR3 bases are TGCGCCAGCAGCTTGGCGTCAGTACGCGAGCAGTACTTC.

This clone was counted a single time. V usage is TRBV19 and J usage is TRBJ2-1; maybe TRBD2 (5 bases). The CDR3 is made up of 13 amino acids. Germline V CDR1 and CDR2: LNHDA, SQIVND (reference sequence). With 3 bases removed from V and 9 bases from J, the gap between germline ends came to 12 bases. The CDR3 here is CASSMASSGEQFF. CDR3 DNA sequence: TGTGCCAGTAGTATGGCTAGCTCAGGTGAGCAGTTCTTC.

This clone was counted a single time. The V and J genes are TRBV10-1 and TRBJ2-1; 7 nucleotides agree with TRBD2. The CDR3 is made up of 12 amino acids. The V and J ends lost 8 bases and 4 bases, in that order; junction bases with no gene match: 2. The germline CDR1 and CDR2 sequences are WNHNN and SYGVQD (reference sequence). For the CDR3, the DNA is TGCGCCAGCGGGGGGGGATACAATGAGCAGTTCTTC. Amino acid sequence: CASGGGYNEQFF.

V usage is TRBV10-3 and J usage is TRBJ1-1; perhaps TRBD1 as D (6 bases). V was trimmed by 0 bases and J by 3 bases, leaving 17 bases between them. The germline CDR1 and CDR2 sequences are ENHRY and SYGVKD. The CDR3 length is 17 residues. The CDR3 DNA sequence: TGTGCCATCAGTGAGTCGCCCGGGGGGGGCGGGTACACTGAAGCTTTCTTT. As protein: CAISESPGGGGYTEAFF.

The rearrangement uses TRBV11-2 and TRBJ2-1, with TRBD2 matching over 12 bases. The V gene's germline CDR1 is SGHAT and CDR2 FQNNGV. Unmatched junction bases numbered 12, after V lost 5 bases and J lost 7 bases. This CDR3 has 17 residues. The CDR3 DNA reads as TGTGCCAGCAGCAAACACATGACTAGCGGGAGTTGGAATGAGCAGTTCTTC. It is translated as CASSKHMTSGSWNEQFF.

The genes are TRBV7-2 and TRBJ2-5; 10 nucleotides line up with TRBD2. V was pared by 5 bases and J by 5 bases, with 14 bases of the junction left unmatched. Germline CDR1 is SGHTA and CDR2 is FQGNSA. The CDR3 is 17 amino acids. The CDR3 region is CASSPRGSSGGRETQYF. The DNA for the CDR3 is TGTGCCAGCAGCCCCCGCGGCTCTAGCGGGGGTAGGGAGACCCAGTACTTC.

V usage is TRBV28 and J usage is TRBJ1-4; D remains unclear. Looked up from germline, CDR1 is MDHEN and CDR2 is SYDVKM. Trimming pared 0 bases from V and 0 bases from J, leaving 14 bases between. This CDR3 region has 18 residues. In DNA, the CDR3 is TGTGCCAGCAGTTTATGGAGGGAAGGAATTGCAACTAATGAAAAACTGTTTTTT. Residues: CASSLWREGIATNEKLFF. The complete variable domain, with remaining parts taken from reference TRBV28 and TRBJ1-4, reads DVKVTQSSRYLVKRTGEKVFLECVQDMDHENMFWYRQDPGLGLRLIYFSYDVKMKEKGDIPEGYSVSREKKERFSLILESASTNQTSMYLCASSLWREGIATNEKLFFGSGTQLSVL.

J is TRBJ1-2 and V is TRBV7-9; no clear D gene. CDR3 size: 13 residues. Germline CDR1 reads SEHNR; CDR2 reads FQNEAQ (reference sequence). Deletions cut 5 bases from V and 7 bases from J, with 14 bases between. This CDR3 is CASSAGGSLGYTF. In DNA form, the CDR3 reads TGTGCCAGCAGCGCCGGAGGAAGCCTTGGCTACACCTTC.